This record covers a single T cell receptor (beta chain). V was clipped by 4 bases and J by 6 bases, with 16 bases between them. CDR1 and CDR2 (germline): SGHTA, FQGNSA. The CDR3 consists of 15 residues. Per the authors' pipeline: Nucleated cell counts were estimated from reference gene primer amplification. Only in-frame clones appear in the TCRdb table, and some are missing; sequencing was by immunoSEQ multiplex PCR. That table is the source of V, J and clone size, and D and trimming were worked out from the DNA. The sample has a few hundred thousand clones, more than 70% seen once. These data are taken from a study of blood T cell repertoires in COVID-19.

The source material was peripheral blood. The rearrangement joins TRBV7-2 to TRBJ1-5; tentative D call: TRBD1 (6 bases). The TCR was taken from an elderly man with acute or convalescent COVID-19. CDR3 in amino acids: CASSSALNRVQPQHF. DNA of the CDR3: TGTGCCAGCAGCTCCGCACTAAACAGGGTTCAGCCCCAGCATTTT.